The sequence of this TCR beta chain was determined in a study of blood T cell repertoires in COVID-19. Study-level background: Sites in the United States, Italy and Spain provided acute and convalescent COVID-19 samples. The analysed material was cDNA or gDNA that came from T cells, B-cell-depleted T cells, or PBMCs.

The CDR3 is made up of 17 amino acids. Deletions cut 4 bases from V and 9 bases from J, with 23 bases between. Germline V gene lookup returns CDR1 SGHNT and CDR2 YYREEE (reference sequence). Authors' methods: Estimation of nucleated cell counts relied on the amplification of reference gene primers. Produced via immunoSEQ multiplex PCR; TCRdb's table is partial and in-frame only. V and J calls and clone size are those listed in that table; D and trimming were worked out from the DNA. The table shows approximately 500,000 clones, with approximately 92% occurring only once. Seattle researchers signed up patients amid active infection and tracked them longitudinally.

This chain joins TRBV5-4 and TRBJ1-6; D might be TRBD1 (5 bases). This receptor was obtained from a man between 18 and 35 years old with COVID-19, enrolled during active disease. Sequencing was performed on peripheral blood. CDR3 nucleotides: TGTGCCAGCAGCGCCGAGGGAGGGGCGACAATACCTTCACCCCTCCACTTT. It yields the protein CASSAEGGATIPSPLHF.